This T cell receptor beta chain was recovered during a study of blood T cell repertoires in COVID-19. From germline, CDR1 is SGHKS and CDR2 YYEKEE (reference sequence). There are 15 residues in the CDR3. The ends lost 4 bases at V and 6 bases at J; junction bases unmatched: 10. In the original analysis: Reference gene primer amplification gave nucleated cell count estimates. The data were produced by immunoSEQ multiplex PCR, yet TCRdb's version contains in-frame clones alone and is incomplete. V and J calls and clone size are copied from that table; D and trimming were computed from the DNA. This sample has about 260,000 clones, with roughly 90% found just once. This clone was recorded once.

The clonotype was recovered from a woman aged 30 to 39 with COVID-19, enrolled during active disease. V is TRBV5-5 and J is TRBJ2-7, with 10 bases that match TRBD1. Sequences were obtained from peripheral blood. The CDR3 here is CASSQTTGGKVEQYF. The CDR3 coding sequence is TGTGCCAGCAGCCAAACGACAGGGGGCAAGGTCGAGCAGTACTTC.